Each of the 18 T cell receptor beta chains below was sequenced from the same sample in a study of cytotoxic CD8 clonotypes in ibrutinib-treated CLL. The repertoire was sequenced with immunoSEQ multiplex PCR; TCRdb's copy has only in-frame clones and lacks some. The data hold just over 200,000 clones, with roughly three quarters observed a single time. The source material was PBMCs, sampled after 12 months of ibrutinib treatment. The source of these receptors is a human donor with chronic lymphocytic leukemia.

This chain connects TRBV25-1 to TRBJ1-3; D is undetermined. The CDR3 has 15 amino acids. Trimming cost V 1 base and J 0 bases, with 7 bases left between them. Per the germline V gene, CDR1 is MGHDK and CDR2 is SYGVNS. The chain's CDR3 is CASSELEVSGNTIYF. The CDR3 DNA sequence: TGTGCCAGCAGTGAATTAGAAGTCTCTGGAAACACCATATATTTT.

This chain joins TRBV4-1 and TRBJ1-5; D remains unclear. Germline CDR1 MGHRA, CDR2 YSYEKL. The V and J ends lost 0 bases and 4 bases respectively, with 7 bases between them. This CDR3 has 14 amino acids. The CDR3 sequence is CASSQETGNQPQHF. Here the CDR3 DNA reads TGCGCCAGCAGCCAAGAAACCGGTAATCAGCCCCAGCATTTT.

This chain joins TRBV15 and TRBJ2-3; D tentatively reads TRBD1 or TRBD2 (5 bases each). Germline V lookup: CDR1 LNHNV, CDR2 YYDKDF (reference sequence). This CDR3 has 16 residues. V lost 0 bases, J lost 6 bases, and 16 bases lay in between. DNA of the CDR3: TGTGCCACCAGCAGAGAACGGGGCCTCGGGACGGATACGCAGTATTTT. It codes for CATSRERGLGTDTQYF.

The genes are TRBV11-3 and TRBJ2-2; 10 nucleotides line up with TRBD1. Germline loops: CDR1 SGHNT, CDR2 YENEEA. The V and J ends lost 2 bases and 4 bases, in that order; junction bases with no gene match: 1. This CDR3 is built from 15 residues. The CDR3 spells CASSLRTGGTGELFF. The CDR3 DNA reads as TGTGCCAGCAGCTTAAGGACAGGGGGCACCGGGGAGCTGTTTTTT.

This chain connects TRBV25-1 to TRBJ1-1, with D tentatively TRBD1 (5 bases). The CDR3 is 17 residues long. V lost 0 bases to trimming and J lost 0 bases, with 14 bases between them. Germline CDR1 and CDR2: MGHDK and SYGVNS. DNA of the CDR3: TGTGCCAGCAGTGAATACAGCCAGGGATCAATGAACACTGAAGCTTTCTTT. Residues: CASSEYSQGSMNTEAFF.

The V and J genes are TRBV10-2 and TRBJ1-1; D is perhaps TRBD1 (6 bases). Trimming left V 8 bases short and J 0 bases short, with 16 bases between. This CDR3 contains 15 residues. Germline V gene sequence: CDR1 WSHSY, CDR2 SAAADI. The CDR3 protein is CASCTGWDMNTEAFF. CDR3 bases: TGCGCCAGCTGCACGGGTTGGGACATGAACACTGAAGCTTTCTTT.

The chain employs TRBV6-5 and TRBJ2-7, with D possibly TRBD1 on 5 matching bases. The CDR3 is 13 residues long. Deletions cut 6 bases from V and 7 bases from J, with 16 bases between. The germline gives CDR1 MNHEY, CDR2 SVGAGI. CDR3 residues: CASRNPGKGEQYF. The CDR3 DNA follows: TGTGCCAGCAGGAATCCAGGGAAGGGAGAGCAGTACTTC.

The chain couples TRBV10-3 to TRBJ1-6; D is ambiguous. Trimming removed 3 bases at V and 0 bases at J, with 9 bases between. The CDR3 runs to 16 residues. CDR1 is ENHRY, CDR2 SYGVKD, per germline. In nucleotides, the CDR3 is TGTGCCATCAGTGATATTACGGACTCCTATAATTCACCCCTCCACTTT. Protein sequence: CAISDITDSYNSPLHF.

V and J are TRBV13 and TRBJ2-2; D remains ambiguous. CDR1 and CDR2 (germline): PRHDT, FYEKMQ (reference sequence). V dropped 5 bases and J dropped 3 bases, with 4 bases sitting between them. This CDR3 spans 12 amino acids. CDR3 protein: CASSPHTGELFF. CDR3 nucleotide sequence: TGTGCCAGCAGCCCCCACACCGGGGAGCTGTTTTTT.

The V call is TRBV5-1, the J call TRBJ2-3; tentative D call: TRBD2 (6 bases). Germline values: CDR1 SGHRS, CDR2 YFSETQ. CDR3 size: 14 residues. V gave up 1 base and J gave up 2 bases, with 8 bases separating them. The CDR3 region has the DNA TGCGCCAGCAGCTTGCGGGGGTCCACAGATACGCAGTATTTT. This gives the protein CASSLRGSTDTQYF.

The sample holds one count of this clone. J is TRBJ1-1 and V is TRBV5-1; no firm D call. In germline, CDR1 is SGHRS, CDR2 YFSETQ. The CDR3 spans 13 residues. The germline V and J ends were trimmed by 1 base and 10 bases, with 14 bases remaining between them. CDR3 in amino acids: CASSLFPGEGAFF. The CDR3 DNA is TGCGCCAGCAGCTTGTTTCCCGGGGAGGGAGCTTTCTTT.

This sequence joins TRBV13 and TRBJ2-7; D unresolved. Trimming removed 3 bases from V and 3 bases from J, with 15 bases in between. The CDR3 sequence is 15 residues long. Germline assignment: CDR1 PRHDT and CDR2 FYEKMQ (reference sequence). CDR3 in DNA: TGTGCCAGCAGCTTGACAACGGGCCAAAACTACGAGCAGTACTTC. Amino acids: CASSLTTGQNYEQYF. Variable domain in full (rest from reference TRBV13 and TRBJ2-7): AAGVIQSPRHLIKEKRETATLKCYPIPRHDTVYWYQQGPGQDPQFLISFYEKMQSDKGSIPDRFSAQQFSDYHSELNMSSLELGDSALYFCASSLTTGQNYEQYFGPGTRLTVT.

This clone was seen a handful of times. V usage is TRBV19 and J usage is TRBJ1-2; perhaps TRBD1 as D (5 bases). V lost 3 bases, J lost 0 bases, and 11 bases lay in between. CDR1 and CDR2 from the germline V gene are LNHDA and SQIVND (reference sequence). There are 15 residues in the CDR3. The CDR3 is CASSMAGTTNYGYTF. DNA for the CDR3: TGTGCCAGTAGTATGGCCGGGACTACTAACTATGGCTACACCTTC.

This chain connects TRBV2 to TRBJ1-1; TRBD1 matches at 9 bases. The length of the CDR3 is 14 residues. Per the germline V gene, CDR1 is SNHLY and CDR2 is FYNNEI. J was trimmed by 1 base and V by 6 bases; bases with no gene match: 3. This CDR3 reads CASRRGQGNTEAFF. The CDR3 nucleotides are TGTGCCAGCAGAAGGGGACAGGGGAACACTGAAGCTTTCTTT.

The V gene is TRBV2, the J gene TRBJ1-5; no clear D gene. Trimming took off 5 bases at V and 4 bases at J, with 9 bases between the two ends. Germline loops: CDR1 SNHLY, CDR2 FYNNEI. There are 13 residues in the CDR3. In DNA, the CDR3 is TGTGCCAGCAGTTCTCAGAGAAATCAGCCCCAGCATTTT. It specifies CASSSQRNQPQHF.

V and J are TRBV14 and TRBJ2-7; no reliable D call. V lost 1 base and J 5 bases, leaving 15 bases between the germline ends. The CDR3 is made up of 15 amino acids. CDR1 SGHDN and CDR2 FVKESK come from the germline V gene. The CDR3 is CASSQADGFRNEQYF. The DNA of the CDR3 is TGTGCCAGCAGCCAAGCTGATGGTTTTAGGAACGAGCAGTACTTC.

In its sample, this clone was seen a few times. The gene calls are TRBV19 and TRBJ2-3; tentatively, D is TRBD1 (6 bases). V was pared by 6 bases and J by 6 bases, with 16 bases between. This CDR3 comprises 14 residues. CDR1 LNHDA and CDR2 SQIVND come from the germline V gene (reference sequence). The CDR3 loop is CASSTQGPRDTQYF. The CDR3 region has the DNA TGTGCCAGTAGCACCCAGGGGCCCCGGGATACGCAGTATTTT.

The gene calls are TRBV2 and TRBJ2-1; the D gene is possibly TRBD1 (6 bases). This CDR3 is 15 amino acids long. V was shortened by 2 bases and J by 5 bases, with 13 bases between the two germline ends. Germline-derived CDR1 and CDR2 are SNHLY and FYNNEI. The CDR3 region has the DNA TGTGCCAGCAGTGAAAAGACAGGTTTACACAATGAGCAGTTCTTC. This translates into CASSEKTGLHNEQFF. The whole variable domain, filled in from reference TRBV2 and TRBJ2-1, reads EPEVTQTPSHQVTQMGQEVILRCVPISNHLYFYWYRQILGQKVEFLVSFYNNEISEKSEIFDDQFSVERPDGSNFTLKIRSTKLEDSAMYFCASSEKTGLHNEQFFGPGTRLTVL.